This T cell receptor beta chain originates from a study of T cells after yellow fever vaccination. Findings and limits, study-wide: FACS-sorted repertoires might harbor abundant contaminating clonotypes from the bulk population. Post-booster repertoires again held most primary-vaccination clones (about 96% CD4, over 80% CD8). A secondary response was less intense yet reached its peak sooner, at day 5 versus 15.

MiXCR, applied by TCRdb to the 5' RACE reads, yields one record per CDR3 protein. The repertoire holds about 340,000 distinct CDR3 sequences, with 8.7% as singletons. Looked up from germline, CDR1 is LNHNV and CDR2 is YYDKDF (reference sequence). J was trimmed by 0 bases and V by 3 bases; bases with no gene match: 2. The CDR3 loop spans 16 amino acids. The sample holds a few counts of this clonotype. Antigen specificity is unknown. The chain recombines TRBV15 with TRBJ2-1, with TRBD2 matching 10 bases. The specimen comprised PBMCs, sampled on the day of the first yellow fever vaccination. The receptor was derived from a man between 18 and 35 years old who received the YFV17D yellow fever vaccine. The CDR3 protein is CATSSRTSGSYNEQFF. The CDR3 DNA follows: TGTGCCACCAGCAGCAGGACTAGCGGCTCCTACAATGAGCAGTTCTTC.